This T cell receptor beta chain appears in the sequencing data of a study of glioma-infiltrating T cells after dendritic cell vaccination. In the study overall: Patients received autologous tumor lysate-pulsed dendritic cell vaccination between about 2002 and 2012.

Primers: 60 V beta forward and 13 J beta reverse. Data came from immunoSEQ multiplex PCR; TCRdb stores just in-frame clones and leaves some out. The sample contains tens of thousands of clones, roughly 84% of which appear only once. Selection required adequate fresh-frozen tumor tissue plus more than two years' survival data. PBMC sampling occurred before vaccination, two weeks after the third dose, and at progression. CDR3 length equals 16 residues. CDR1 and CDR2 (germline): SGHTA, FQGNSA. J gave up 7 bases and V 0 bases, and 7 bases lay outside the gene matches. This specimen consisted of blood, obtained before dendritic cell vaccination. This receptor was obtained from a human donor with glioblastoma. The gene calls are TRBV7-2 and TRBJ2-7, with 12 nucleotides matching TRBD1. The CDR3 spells CASSLAFRDRGLEQYF. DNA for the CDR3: TGTGCCAGCAGCTTAGCATTCCGGGACAGGGGGCTTGAGCAGTACTTC. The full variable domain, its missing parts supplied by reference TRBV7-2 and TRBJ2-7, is GAGVSQSPSNKVTEKGKDVELRCDPISGHTALYWYRQSLGQGLEFLIYFQGNSAPDKSGLPSDRFSAERTGGSVSTLTIQRTQQEDSAVYLCASSLAFRDRGLEQYFGPGTRLTVT.